This TCR beta chain emerged from a study of shared clonotypes between healthy human individuals. Findings and limits, study-wide: Non-shared clonotypes were found to have lower generation probabilities than the clonotypes that were shared by all four of the sorted-subset donors.

Here immunoSEQ multiplex PCR was the method, and the copy in TCRdb shows in-frame clones only, minus some. Among 980,000 or so clones listed, roughly 72% were seen once. The V end was cut by 2 bases, the J end by 8 bases, with 9 bases between. Germline CDR1 is GTSNPN and CDR2 is SVGIG (reference sequence). This CDR3 has 12 amino acids. Concerning this clone itself: Its target is unknown.

This sequence originates from a man between 18 and 35 years old in good health. The sequenced material came from memory CD4+ T cells sorted from blood. Subset defined: CD45RA-negative fraction. The V call is TRBV30, the J call TRBJ1-4, with D perhaps TRBD1 (6 bases). CDR3 coding DNA: TGTGCCTGGAGTATGCAGGGGGAAAAACTGTTTTTT. This sequence encodes CAWSMQGEKLFF.